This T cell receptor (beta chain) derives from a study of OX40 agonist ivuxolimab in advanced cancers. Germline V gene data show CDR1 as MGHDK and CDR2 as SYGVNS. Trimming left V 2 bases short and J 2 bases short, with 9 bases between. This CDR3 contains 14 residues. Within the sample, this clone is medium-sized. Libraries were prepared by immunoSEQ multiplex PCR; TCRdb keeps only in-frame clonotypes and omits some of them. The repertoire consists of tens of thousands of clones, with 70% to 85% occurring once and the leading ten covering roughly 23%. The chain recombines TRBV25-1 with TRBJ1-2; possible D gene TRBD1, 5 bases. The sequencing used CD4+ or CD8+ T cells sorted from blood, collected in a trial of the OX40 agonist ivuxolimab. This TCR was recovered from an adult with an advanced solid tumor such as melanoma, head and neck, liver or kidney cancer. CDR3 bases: TGTGCCAGCAGTGAAGTGGGGGGGAACTATGGCTACACCTTC. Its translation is CASSEVGGNYGYTF.